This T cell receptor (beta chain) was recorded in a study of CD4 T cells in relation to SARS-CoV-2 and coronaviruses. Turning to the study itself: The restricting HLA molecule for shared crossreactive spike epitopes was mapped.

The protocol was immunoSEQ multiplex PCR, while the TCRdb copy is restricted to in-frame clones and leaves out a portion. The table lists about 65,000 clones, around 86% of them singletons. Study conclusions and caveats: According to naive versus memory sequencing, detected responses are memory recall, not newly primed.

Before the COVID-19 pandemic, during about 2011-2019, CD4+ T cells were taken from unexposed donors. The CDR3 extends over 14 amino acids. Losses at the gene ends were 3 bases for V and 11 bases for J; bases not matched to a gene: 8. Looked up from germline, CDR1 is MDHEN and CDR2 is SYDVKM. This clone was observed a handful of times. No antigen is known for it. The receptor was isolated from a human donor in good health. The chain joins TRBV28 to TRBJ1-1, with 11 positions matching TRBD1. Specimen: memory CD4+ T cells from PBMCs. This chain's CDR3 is CASSFPGTGGSAFF. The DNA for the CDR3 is TGTGCCAGCAGTTTTCCCGGGACAGGGGGATCGGCTTTCTTT.